The clone carrying this T cell receptor beta chain has a handful of counts. The antigen remains unidentified. Germline CDR1 and CDR2: SGDLS and YYNGEE. V lost 3 bases and J lost 1, with 13 bases in between. This CDR3 is 16 amino acids long. The primer mix had 60 Vbeta and 13 Jbeta primers. Only in-frame clones appear in the TCRdb table, and some are missing; sequencing was by immunoSEQ multiplex PCR. This table holds under 120,000 clones, 70% to 80% found once. This record comes from a study of cytomegalovirus exposure and HLA in healthy donors. Study-wide results and caveats: Cytomegalovirus status was reportedly diagnosed by the classifier with high specificity and sensitivity. The study recorded 150 to 200 TCR beta chains that were cytomegalovirus-associated.

The source material was PBMCs. The receptor's source is a female donor in good health and CMV-seropositive. The chain combines TRBV9 with TRBJ2-2; TRBD2 is a possible D gene (6 bases). The CDR3, as DNA: TGTGCCAGCAGCGAGACCGGGACTTTGAACACCGGGGAGCTGTTTTTT. It translates to CASSETGTLNTGELFF.